The clone carrying this T cell receptor (beta chain) came up many times. The antigen is unknown. The sample belongs to a study of neurological immune-mediated disorders. The V gene lost 3 bases and the J gene lost 8 bases, with 17 bases spanning the gap. Germline V gene data show CDR1 as MGHDK and CDR2 as SYGVNS. The CDR3 sequence is 15 residues long. Unsorted libraries were prepared from 2 million PBMCs that had been stored at -80 C. Whole-study results and caveats: No sharing of CDR3 amino acid sequences was observed among expanded clones across subjects, suggesting private repertoires in all groups.

Synthesis of cDNA used 5'RACE (with 10-nucleotide random UMIs). TCRdb called the 5' RACE reads again in MiXCR, with one record for every CDR3 protein. The sample carries 20,000 to 30,000 distinct CDR3 sequences, roughly 7% recorded once. This TCR derives from a woman aged 40 to 49 in good health. The V gene is TRBV25-1, the J gene TRBJ1-3; D gene unclear. Sequenced sample: PBMCs. The CDR3 reads CASSDPSGSVYTIYF. CDR3 DNA: TGTGCCAGCAGTGACCCTTCCGGGTCTGTTTACACCATATATTTT.